This T cell receptor beta chain comes out of a study of T cells in Graves' hyperthyroidism and ophthalmopathy. Study-level results: By a 13 V-J model, ophthalmopathy was set apart from stable hyperthyroidism. Most expanded thyroid clonotypes above 0.001 recurred in blood.

The table lists this clonotype with a few counts. The antigen remains undetermined. RNA transcripts provided the source from which TCR beta CDR3 regions were amplified. An initial round of RT-PCR targeting the TCR CDR3 relied on the HTBI primer set. TCRdb fed the multiplex PCR reads into MiXCR, producing one record per CDR3 protein. The table has under 350,000 distinct CDR3 sequences, about 25% seen once. The study left out patients who had uncontrolled infection, other autoimmune disease, pregnancy or lactation. Using around 10 ml of fresh peripheral blood, PBMCs were prepared. The sequence was collected from a man aged 35-49 years with Graves' hyperthyroidism that later progressed to Graves' ophthalmopathy. Sequenced sample: blood.

The CDR3 spells CAWSHGDIVYEQYF. Here the CDR3 DNA reads TGTGCCTGGAGTCACGGGGACATCGTCTACGAGCAGTACTTC. This rearrangement joins TRBV30 to TRBJ2-7; D possibly corresponds to TRBD1 (6 bases). There are 14 residues in the CDR3. The V and J ends lost 2 bases and 3 bases respectively, with 14 bases between them. Looked up from germline, CDR1 is GTSNPN and CDR2 is SVGIG (reference sequence).